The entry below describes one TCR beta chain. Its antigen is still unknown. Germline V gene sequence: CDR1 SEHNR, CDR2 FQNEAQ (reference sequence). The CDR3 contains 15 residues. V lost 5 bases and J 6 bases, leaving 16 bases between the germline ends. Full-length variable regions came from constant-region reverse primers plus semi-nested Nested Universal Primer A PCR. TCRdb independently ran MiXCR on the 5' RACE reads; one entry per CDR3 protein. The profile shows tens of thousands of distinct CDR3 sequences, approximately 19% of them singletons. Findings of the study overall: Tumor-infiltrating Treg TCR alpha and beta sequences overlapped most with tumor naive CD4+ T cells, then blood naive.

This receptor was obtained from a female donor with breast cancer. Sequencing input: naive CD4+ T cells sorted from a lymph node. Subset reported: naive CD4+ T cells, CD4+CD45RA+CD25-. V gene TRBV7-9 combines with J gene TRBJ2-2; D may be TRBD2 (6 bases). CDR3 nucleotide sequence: TGTGCCAGCAGCAGCCGGGGGACCGTCCCCGGGGAGCTGTTTTTT. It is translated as CASSSRGTVPGELFF.